This T cell receptor (beta chain) was sequenced during a study of T cells in tuberculosis. The CDR3 spans 15 residues. With 7 bases removed from V and 3 bases from J, the gap between germline ends came to 22 bases. Germline-derived CDR1 and CDR2 are SQVTM and ANQGSEA. The assay was immunoSEQ multiplex PCR, and TCRdb's table has in-frame clones only and misses some. The table has over 30,000 clones, roughly 93% seen once; the top ten hold approximately 10%. Time point given: new active TB diagnosis, blood taken before or within 7 days of starting treatment. Sample: PBMCs, taken at tuberculosis diagnosis. This chain connects TRBV29-1 to TRBJ2-7, with D perhaps matching TRBD1 (6 bases). This receptor was identified in an adult with tuberculosis. The CDR3 protein is CSAREGGIWDYEQYF. CDR3 bases: TGCAGCGCCCGCGAAGGGGGAATTTGGGACTACGAGCAGTACTTC.